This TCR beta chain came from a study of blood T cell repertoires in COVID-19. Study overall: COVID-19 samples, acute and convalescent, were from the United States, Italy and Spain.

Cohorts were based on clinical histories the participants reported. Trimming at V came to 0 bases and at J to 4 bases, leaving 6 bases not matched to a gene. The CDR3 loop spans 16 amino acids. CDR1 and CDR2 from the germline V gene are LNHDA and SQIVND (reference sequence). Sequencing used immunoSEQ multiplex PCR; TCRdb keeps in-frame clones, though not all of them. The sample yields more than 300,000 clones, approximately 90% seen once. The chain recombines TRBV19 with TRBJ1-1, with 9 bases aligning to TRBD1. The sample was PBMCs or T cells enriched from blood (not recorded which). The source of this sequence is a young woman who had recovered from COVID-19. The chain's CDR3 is CASSIEGTGLFTEAFF. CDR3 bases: TGTGCCAGTAGTATAGAAGGGACAGGGCTGTTCACTGAAGCTTTCTTT.